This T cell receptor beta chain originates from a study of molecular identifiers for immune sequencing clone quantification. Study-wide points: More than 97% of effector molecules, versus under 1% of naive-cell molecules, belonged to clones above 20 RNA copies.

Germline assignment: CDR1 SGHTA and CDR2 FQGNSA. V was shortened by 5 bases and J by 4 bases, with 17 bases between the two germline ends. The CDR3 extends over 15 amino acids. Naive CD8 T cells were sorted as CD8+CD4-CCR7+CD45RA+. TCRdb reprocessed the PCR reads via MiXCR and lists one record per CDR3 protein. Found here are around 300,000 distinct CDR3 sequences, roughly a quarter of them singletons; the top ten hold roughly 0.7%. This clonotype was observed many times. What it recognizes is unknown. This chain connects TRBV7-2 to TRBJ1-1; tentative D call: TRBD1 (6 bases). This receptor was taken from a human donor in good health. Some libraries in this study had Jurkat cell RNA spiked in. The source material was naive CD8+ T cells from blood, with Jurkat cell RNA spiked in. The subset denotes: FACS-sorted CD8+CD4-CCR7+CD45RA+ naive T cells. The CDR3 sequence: CASSPQTGMGTEAFF. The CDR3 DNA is TGTGCCAGCAGCCCGCAAACAGGGATGGGCACTGAAGCTTTCTTT. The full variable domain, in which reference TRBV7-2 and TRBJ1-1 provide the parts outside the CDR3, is GAGVSQSPSNKVTEKGKDVELRCDPISGHTALYWYRQSLGQGLEFLIYFQGNSAPDKSGLPSDRFSAERTGGSVSTLTIQRTQQEDSAVYLCASSPQTGMGTEAFFGQGTRLTVV.